One and the same sample provided the 3 T cell receptor beta chains below, sequenced in a study of blood T cells in healthy people across ages (dated by TCRdb to the mid-2010s). Receptor amplification or capture employed 5' RACE. The sequencing machine was an Illumina HiSeq 2500. A second 7 to 11 cycle PCR used a sample-barcoded 5' primer and a J-beta primer mix. The public reads were quality trimmed at Q25 with fastp and then assembled into clones with MiXCR by TCRdb, keeping productive beta chains. Rows with a matching CDR3 protein are joined into one entry that keeps the most common DNA and genes. In all, the sample holds roughly 700,000 distinct CDR3 sequences, and around 32% of those were seen once. 15% of the sample lies in the top ten. The sequenced sample consisted of blood. The receptors stem from a woman at least 80 years old in good health. Donor details come from another sample of the same person, matched by shared clones.

J is TRBJ2-1 and V is TRBV6-2 or TRBV6-3; 8 nucleotides line up with TRBD2. This CDR3 is built from 14 residues. Germline V gene sequence: CDR1 MNHEY, CDR2 SVGEGT. V was pared by 2 bases and J by 6 bases, with 3 bases of the junction left unmatched. CDR3 nucleotide sequence: TGTGCCAGCAGTTACGCGGGGGGTCCCAATGAGCAGTTCTTC. Encoded protein: CASSYAGGPNEQFF.

The chain employs TRBV7-9 and TRBJ1-2, with D possibly being TRBD1 (6 bases). CDR3 length: 14 amino acids. Trimming removed 5 bases from V and 8 bases from J, with 18 bases in between. The germline V gene encodes CDR1 SEHNR and CDR2 FQNEAQ (reference sequence). In nucleotides, the CDR3 is TGTGCCAGCAGCGTAGGGACGTCAGGGGTCGGCTACACCTTC. Protein product: CASSVGTSGVGYTF.

On this clonotype: A single base separates this from a much larger clone, so it may be a read error. The chain recombines TRBV6-5 with TRBJ2-1; 9 nucleotides align to TRBD2. The germline V gene encodes CDR1 MNHEY and CDR2 SVGAGI. The CDR3 covers 15 residues. V was clipped by 4 bases and J by 7 bases; unmatched bases: 8. As DNA, the CDR3 is TGTGCCAGCAGTTTGGGGGCGGGGGGGCTTAATGAGCAGTTCTTC. It is translated as CASSLGAGGLNEQFF.